This T cell receptor beta chain came from a study of T cells after yellow fever vaccination. In germline, CDR1 is MNHNY, CDR2 SVGAGI (reference sequence). V was trimmed by 2 bases and J by 8 bases, leaving 22 bases between them. The CDR3 loop spans 17 amino acids. In its sample, this clonotype was seen many times. 5'RACE template switching generated TCR cDNA, adding a universal primer site and UMIs. TCRdb ran MiXCR on the 5' RACE reads and lists one entry per CDR3 protein. The top ten hold 23% of the sample, which has over 300,000 distinct CDR3 sequences, around 4% seen once. This clonotype was obtained from a man in his late teens or twenties who received the YFV17D yellow fever vaccine. The chain carries TRBV6-6 and TRBJ2-1; D may be TRBD1 or TRBD2 (5 bases each). This specimen was PBMCs, taken on the day of the yellow fever booster vaccination. The CDR3 DNA sequence: TGTGCCAGCAGTTACGGCGGCAGGGATGGGGGTACGGATGAGCAGTTCTTC. This gives the protein CASSYGGRDGGTDEQFF.